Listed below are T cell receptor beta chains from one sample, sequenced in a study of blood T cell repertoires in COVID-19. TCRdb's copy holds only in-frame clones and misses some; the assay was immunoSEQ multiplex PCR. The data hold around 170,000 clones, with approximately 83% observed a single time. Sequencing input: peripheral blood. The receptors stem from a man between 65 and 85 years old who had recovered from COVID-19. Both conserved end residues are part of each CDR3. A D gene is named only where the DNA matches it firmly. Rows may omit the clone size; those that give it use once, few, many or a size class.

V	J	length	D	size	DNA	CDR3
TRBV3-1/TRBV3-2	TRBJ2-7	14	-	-	TGTGCCAGCAGCCAATGTCCGGGAACCTACGAGCAGTACTTC	CASSQCPGTYEQYF
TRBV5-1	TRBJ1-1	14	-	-	TGCGCCAGCAGCTCTGGGACTGGCGACACTGAAGCTTTCTTT	CASSSGTGDTEAFF
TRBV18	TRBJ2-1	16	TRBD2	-	TGTGCCAGCTCACCAATGGTAACTAGCGGGAGTGGTGAGCAGTTCTTC	CASSPMVTSGSGEQFF
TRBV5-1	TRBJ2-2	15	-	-	TGCGCCAGCAGCTTAGGGGGTTCGAACACCGGGGAGCTGTTTTTT	CASSLGGSNTGELFF
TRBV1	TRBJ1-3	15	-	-	TGCACCAGCAGCCGCAAGAGGGGGGGAGGAAACACCATATATTTT	CTSSRKRGGGNTIYF
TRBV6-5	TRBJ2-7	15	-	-	TGTGCCAGCAGTTACAGGGGGTATTCCTCCTACGAGCAGTACTTC	CASSYRGYSSYEQYF
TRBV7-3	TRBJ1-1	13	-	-	TGTGCCAGCAGTTCTGGACAGAACACTGAAGCTTTCTTT	CASSSGQNTEAFF
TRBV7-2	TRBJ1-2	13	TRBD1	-	TGTGCCAGCAGCCCGCGGACAGGGGCTGGCTACACCTTC	CASSPRTGAGYTF
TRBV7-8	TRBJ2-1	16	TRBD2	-	TGTGCCAGCAGCTTAAATTCGGCGGGAGTGCACAATGAGCAGTTCTTC	CASSLNSAGVHNEQFF
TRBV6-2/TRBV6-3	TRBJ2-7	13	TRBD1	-	TGTGCCAGCAGTTATTCGGGACAGTCCGAGCAGTACTTC	CASSYSGQSEQYF
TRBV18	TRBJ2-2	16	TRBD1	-	TGTGCCAGCTCACCCCGACAGGGATCGAACACCGGGGAGCTGTTTTTT	CASSPRQGSNTGELFF
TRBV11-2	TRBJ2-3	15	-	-	TGTGCCAGCAGCTTAGGCAGGGTGAGCACAGATACGCAGTATTTT	CASSLGRVSTDTQYF
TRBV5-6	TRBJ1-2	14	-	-	TGTGCCAGCAGCTTGGTTTCCCTGACTTATGGCTACACCTTC	CASSLVSLTYGYTF
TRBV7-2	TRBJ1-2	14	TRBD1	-	TGTGCCAGCAGCCCGGGACAGGCTAACTATGGCTACACCTTC	CASSPGQANYGYTF
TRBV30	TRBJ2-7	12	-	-	TGTGCCTGGGGTGGTAGCTCCTACGAGCAGTACTTC	CAWGGSSYEQYF
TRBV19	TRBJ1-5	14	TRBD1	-	TGTGCCAGTAGTGACAGGGTAGGAGTTCAGCCCCAGCATTTT	CASSDRVGVQPQHF
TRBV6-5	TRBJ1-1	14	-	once	TGTGCCAGCAGTTACACGACAGGCGGTATTGTAGCTTTCTTT	CASSYTTGGIVAFF
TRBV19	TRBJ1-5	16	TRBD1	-	TGTGCCAGTAGTTCCCTGAGACAGGGGTATAATCAGCCCCAGCATTTT	CASSSLRQGYNQPQHF
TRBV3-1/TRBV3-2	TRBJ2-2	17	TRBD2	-	TGTGCCAGCAGCCCCGGAGATGGGACTAGCAGGACCGGGGAGCTGTTTTTT	CASSPGDGTSRTGELFF
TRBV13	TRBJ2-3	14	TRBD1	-	TGTGCCAGCAGCCTAACAGGGGGCATGGATACGCAGTATTTT	CASSLTGGMDTQYF
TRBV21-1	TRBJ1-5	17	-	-	TGTGCCAGCAGCTTCCGACAGGGCGGTTTTGGTAATCAGCCCCAGCATTTT	CASSFRQGGFGNQPQHF
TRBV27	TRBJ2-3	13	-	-	TGTGCCAGCAGTTTACCGGAGGAAGATACGCAGTATTTT	CASSLPEEDTQYF
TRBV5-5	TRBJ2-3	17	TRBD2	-	TGTGCCAGCAGCTCACCAGCCGGGACTAGCGGAACAGATACGCAGTATTTT	CASSSPAGTSGTDTQYF
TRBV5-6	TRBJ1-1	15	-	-	TGTGCCAGCAGCCCAGGGGCCGGGCCGGTCACTGAAGCTTTCTTT	CASSPGAGPVTEAFF
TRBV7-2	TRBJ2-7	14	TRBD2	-	TGTGCCAGCAGATCTAGCGGATCTTCCTACGAGCAGTACTTC	CASRSSGSSYEQYF
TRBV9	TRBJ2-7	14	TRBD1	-	TGTGCCAGCAGCATCCGGGACAGGGGAGGCGAGCAGTACTTC	CASSIRDRGGEQYF
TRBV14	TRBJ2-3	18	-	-	TGTGCCAGCAGCCCCCCCCGGACTACCCGTGAGGTTGAGGATACGCAGTATTTT	CASSPPRTTREVEDTQYF
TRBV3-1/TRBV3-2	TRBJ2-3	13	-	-	TGTGCCAGCAGCGCGACTGCTACAGATACGCAGTATTTT	CASSATATDTQYF
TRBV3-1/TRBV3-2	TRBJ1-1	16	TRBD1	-	TGTGCCAGCAGCCAAGCCGACAGGGTTGAGAACACTGAAGCTTTCTTT	CASSQADRVENTEAFF
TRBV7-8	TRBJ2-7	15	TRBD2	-	TGTGCCAGCAGCTTACCCGGGACTAGGAAGGGCGAGCAGTACTTC	CASSLPGTRKGEQYF
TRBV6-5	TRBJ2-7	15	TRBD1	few	TGTGCCAGCAGTTGGTACCGGGACAGGGCCTACGAGCAGTACTTC	CASSWYRDRAYEQYF
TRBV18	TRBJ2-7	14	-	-	TGTGCCAGCTCACGGTCGAGGGACTCCTACGAGCAGTACTTC	CASSRSRDSYEQYF
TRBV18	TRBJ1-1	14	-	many	TGTGCCAGCTCACCTGCGGACAGGAACACTGAAGCTTTCTTT	CASSPADRNTEAFF
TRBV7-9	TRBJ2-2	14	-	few	TGTGCCAGCAGCTTAGGGACAAACACCGGGGAGCTGTTTTTT	CASSLGTNTGELFF
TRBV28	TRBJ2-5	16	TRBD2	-	TGTGCCAGCAGTTCGACTAGCGGGAGGTACCAAGAGACCCAGTACTTC	CASSSTSGRYQETQYF
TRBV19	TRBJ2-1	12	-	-	TGTGCCAGTAGTATACGGGTCAATGAGCAGTTCTTC	CASSIRVNEQFF
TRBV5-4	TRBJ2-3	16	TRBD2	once	TGTGCCAGCAGCTTGGCTAGCGGGGCTAGCACAGATACGCAGTATTTT	CASSLASGASTDTQYF
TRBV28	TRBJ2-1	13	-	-	TGTGCCAGCAGTTTTGTTTCGGTTAATGAGCAGTTCTTC	CASSFVSVNEQFF
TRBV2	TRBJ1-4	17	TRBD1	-	TGTGCCAGCAGAAAAGGGACAGGGGTCGGTTTGGGTGAAAAACTGTTTTTT	CASRKGTGVGLGEKLFF
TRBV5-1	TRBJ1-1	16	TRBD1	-	TGCGCCAGCAGCCTGACAGGGGGCCTTATCGGGACTGAAGCTTTCTTT	CASSLTGGLIGTEAFF
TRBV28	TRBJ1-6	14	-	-	TGTGCCAGCAGCCCAGGACAGACCGCTTGGGCCCTCCACTTT	CASSPGQTAWALHF
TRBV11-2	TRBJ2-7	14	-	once	TGTGCCAGCAGCGCTGCGAAGACAGCTTACGAGCAGTACTTC	CASSAAKTAYEQYF
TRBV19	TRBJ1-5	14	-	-	TGTGCCAGTAGTGATCAGGGGCGAAATCAGCCCCAGCATTTT	CASSDQGRNQPQHF